This T cell receptor (beta chain) was sequenced for a study of cytomegalovirus exposure and HLA in healthy donors. Study-wide points: A later analysis reported that several of the most significant clusters appeared to be linked to common viral pathogens, among them Epstein-Barr virus. The study had only CMV serostatus as immune exposure information. Several V segments, TRBV6-2 and TRBV6-3 among them, could not be told apart and were dropped. The study recorded 150 to 200 TCR beta chains that were cytomegalovirus-associated.

PCR was performed using 60 Vbeta and 13 Jbeta primers. Profiled with immunoSEQ multiplex PCR; TCRdb holds only in-frame clones, not every one. This repertoire includes around 120,000 clones. Worth noting for this clone: Its antigen is not identified.

The CDR3 has 13 amino acids. V shed 6 bases and J shed 6 bases, with 11 bases lying between them. Germline CDR1 reads MDHEN; CDR2 reads SYDVKM. The specimen sequenced was PBMCs. This receptor was taken from a man aged 18 to 30 in good health and CMV-seronegative. This chain connects TRBV28 to TRBJ2-2, with D hard to call. The chain's CDR3 is CASRQAKAGELFF. The DNA of the CDR3 is TGTGCCAGCAGGCAGGCGAAGGCCGGGGAGCTGTTTTTT.